This passage covers 20 T cell receptor beta chains from one sample sequenced in a study of T cells in Graves' hyperthyroidism and ophthalmopathy. There were TCR beta CDR3 regions amplified from RNA transcripts. Using the HTBI primer set, a first-round RT-PCR was run on the TCR CDR3. TCRdb redid the calling of the multiplex PCR reads with MiXCR, one entry per CDR3 protein. The sample records hundreds of thousands of distinct CDR3 sequences, roughly 17% being singletons. Sequencing used blood. The receptors originated from a young woman with Graves' ophthalmopathy.

Ten or more counts support this clonotype. The rearrangement links TRBV6-2 or TRBV6-3 to TRBJ2-7; no reliable D call. Germline V lookup: CDR1 MNHEY, CDR2 SVGEGT. This CDR3 is 12 amino acids long. Trimming stripped 3 bases from V and 6 bases from J, with 9 bases between. CDR3 protein: CASSYSLREQYF. The CDR3 nucleotides are TGTGCCAGCAGTTATTCGCTCCGCGAGCAGTACTTC.

This clonotype came up many times. The chain uses TRBV7-9 and TRBJ1-4, with a tentative D call TRBD1 (6 bases). This CDR3 is 15 amino acids long. CDR1 is SEHNR, CDR2 FQNEAQ, per germline (reference sequence). Trimming removed 5 bases at V and 8 bases at J, with 18 bases between. CDR3 DNA: TGTGCCAGCAGCCTCCGGGACAATCTTGGCGAAAAACTGTTTTTT. Translated: CASSLRDNLGEKLFF.

The table lists this clonotype with many counts. The rearrangement links TRBV2 to TRBJ2-7; D tentatively fits TRBD1 or TRBD2 (5 bases each). The CDR3 spans 15 residues. CDR1 and CDR2 (germline): SNHLY, FYNNEI. V was clipped by 1 base and J by 1 base, with 11 bases between them. For the CDR3, the DNA is TGTGCCAGCAGTGAAGGGGGGTTCCGGTCCTACGAGCAGTACTTC. Amino acid sequence: CASSEGGFRSYEQYF.

This clonotype has a handful of counts. V usage is TRBV27 and J usage is TRBJ2-1, with D uncertain. The germline gives CDR1 MNHEY, CDR2 SMNVEV (reference sequence). The V end was cut by 0 bases, the J end by 6 bases, with 3 bases between. This CDR3 contains 12 residues. The CDR3 bases are TGTGCCAGCAGTTTATCGCCCAATGAGCAGTTCTTC. It translates to CASSLSPNEQFF.

As concerns this clonotype: This may stem from a read error, because a much larger clone lies one nucleotide away. The gene calls are TRBV5-1 and TRBJ1-1; 10 nucleotides agree with TRBD1. This CDR3 comprises 15 residues. V was pared by 4 bases and J by 1 base, with 4 bases of the junction left unmatched. The germline CDR1 and CDR2 sequences are SGHRS and YFSETQ. The CDR3 loop is CASSPTGGKNTEAFF. The CDR3 DNA reads as TGCGCCAGCAGCCCGACAGGGGGCAAGAACACTGAAGCTTTCTTT. The full variable domain, rest sourced from reference TRBV5-1 and TRBJ1-1, is KAGVTQTPRYLIKTRGQQVTLSCSPISGHRSVSWYQQTPGQGLQFLFEYFSETQRNKGNFPGRFSGRQFSNSRSEMNVSTLELGDSALYLCASSPTGGKNTEAFFGQGTRLTVV.

This clonotype appeared many times. CDR3 nucleotides: TGCGCCAGTCCTAATGAGCAGTTCTTC. Translated, it gives CASPNEQFF. The chain uses TRBV5-1 and TRBJ2-1, with D hard to call. The V gene's germline CDR1 is SGHRS and CDR2 YFSETQ. This CDR3 comprises 9 residues. Trimming cost V 8 bases and J 7 bases, with 4 bases left between them. Full variable domain (remainder filled in from reference TRBV5-1 and TRBJ2-1): KAGVTQTPRYLIKTRGQQVTLSCSPISGHRSVSWYQQTPGQGLQFLFEYFSETQRNKGNFPGRFSGRQFSNSRSEMNVSTLELGDSALYLCASPNEQFFGPGTRLTVL.

This clonotype was detected ten times or more. This rearrangement joins TRBV3-1 to TRBJ2-7, with 7 bases that match TRBD1. This CDR3 is built from 16 residues. Germline CDR1 and CDR2: LGHDT and YNNKEL (reference sequence). With 1 base clipped from V and 4 bases from J, the junction kept 10 bases outside the gene matches. The CDR3 sequence is CASSQVGQNYFYEQYF. The CDR3 DNA reads as TGTGCCAGCAGCCAAGTGGGACAGAATTATTTTTACGAGCAGTACTTC.

This clonotype has at least ten counts. This rearrangement joins TRBV28 to TRBJ2-1, with TRBD2 as a possible D gene (7 bases). This CDR3 has 15 residues. Looked up from germline, CDR1 is MDHEN and CDR2 is SYDVKM. The ends were cut back, 3 bases at V and 2 bases at J, with 11 bases in the middle. The CDR3 protein is CASSLGGPPYNEQFF. CDR3 bases: TGTGCCAGCAGTTTGGGGGGGCCCCCCTACAATGAGCAGTTCTTC.

This clonotype was counted many times. V usage is TRBV7-2 and J usage is TRBJ2-1; 10 bases align to TRBD2. The CDR3 spans 17 residues. Germline V gene lookup returns CDR1 SGHTA and CDR2 FQGNSA. With V trimmed by 1 base and J by 7 bases, 10 bases remained unmatched. The CDR3 loop reads CASSLEPGTSVWNEQFF. The CDR3 nucleotides are TGTGCCAGCAGCTTAGAACCAGGGACTAGCGTCTGGAATGAGCAGTTCTTC.

CDR3 protein: CASSYGEGGHGELFF. DNA of the CDR3: TGTGCCAGCAGTTACGGGGAGGGGGGTCACGGGGAGCTGTTTTTT. The chain recombines TRBV6-2 or TRBV6-3 with TRBJ2-2, with D possibly being TRBD2 (7 bases). V was clipped by 2 bases and J by 7 bases, with 14 bases between them. The germline CDR1 and CDR2 sequences are MNHEY and SVGEGT. There are 15 residues in the CDR3.

At least ten counts were recorded for this clonotype. One end of the junction is discordant with germline, which a read error may explain. The chain carries TRBV4-1 and TRBJ2-7, with TRBD1 as a possible D gene (6 bases). This CDR3 region has 13 residues. Germline V gene sequence: CDR1 MGHRA, CDR2 YSYEKL. CDR3 in amino acids: CASSQDSSYEQYF. CDR3 sequence (DNA): TGTGCCAGCAGCCAGGACAGCTCCTACGAGCAGTACTTC.

This clonotype has more than one count but fewer than ten. The chain recombines TRBV9 with TRBJ2-1, with D hard to call. V shed 7 bases and J shed 9 bases, with 20 bases lying between them. This CDR3 contains 14 residues. In germline, CDR1 is SGDLS, CDR2 YYNGEE. DNA of the CDR3: TGTGCCAGCGGTCTGGAACCGGGCGTGGGTGAGCAGTTCTTC. It encodes CASGLEPGVGEQFF.

This clonotype was seen at least ten times. V and J are TRBV3-1 and TRBJ1-1; no clear D gene. This CDR3 contains 12 residues. V was shortened by 3 bases and J by 3 bases, with 5 bases between the two germline ends. Germline V gene lookup returns CDR1 LGHDT and CDR2 YNNKEL (reference sequence). CDR3 sequence reads: CASSQTDTEAFF. The DNA for the CDR3 is TGTGCCAGCAGCCAGACGGACACTGAAGCTTTCTTT. The whole variable domain, filled in from reference TRBV3-1 and TRBJ1-1, reads DTAVSQTPKYLVTQMGNDKSIKCEQNLGHDTMYWYKQDSKKFLKIMFSYNNKELIINETVPNRFSPKSPDKAHLNLHINSLELGDSAVYFCASSQTDTEAFFGQGTRLTVV.

This clonotype was recorded at least ten times. V is TRBV6-1 and J is TRBJ2-1, with 9 bases fitting TRBD1. CDR1 is MNHNS, CDR2 SASEGT, per germline. This CDR3 region has 19 residues. The V and J ends lost 5 bases and 0 bases, in that order; junction bases with no gene match: 14. The chain's CDR3 is CASSPSGQGDLSSYNEQFF. CDR3 DNA: TGTGCCAGCAGTCCATCGGGACAGGGAGACCTCAGCTCCTACAATGAGCAGTTCTTC.

This clonotype occurred a few times. The CDR3 loop reads CASSSLSGSTEAFF. DNA for the CDR3: TGTGCCAGCAGCTCGCTGTCAGGGTCCACTGAAGCTTTCTTT. The chain carries TRBV5-5 and TRBJ1-1, with D possibly matching TRBD1 (5 bases). V was trimmed by 3 bases and J by 4 bases, leaving 13 bases between them. Per germline, CDR1 SGHKS and CDR2 YYEKEE (reference sequence). The CDR3 has 14 residues. Combining the CDR3 with reference TRBV5-5 and TRBJ1-1 gives the whole variable domain DAGVTQSPTHLIKTRGQQVTLRCSPISGHKSVSWYQQVLGQGPQFIFQYYEKEERGRGNFPDRFSARQFPNYSSELNVNALLLGDSALYLCASSSLSGSTEAFFGQGTRLTVV.

The chain recombines TRBV2 with TRBJ2-1; 8 nucleotides match TRBD2. The CDR3 is 15 residues long. V lost 1 base to trimming and J lost 7 bases; unmatched junction nucleotides: 6. Germline V CDR1 and CDR2: SNHLY, FYNNEI. The CDR3 protein is CASSEGAGGVNEQFF. The CDR3 region has the DNA TGTGCCAGCAGTGAAGGCGCGGGGGGCGTTAATGAGCAGTTCTTC. The full variable domain, its missing parts supplied by reference TRBV2 and TRBJ2-1, is EPEVTQTPSHQVTQMGQEVILRCVPISNHLYFYWYRQILGQKVEFLVSFYNNEISEKSEIFDDQFSVERPDGSNFTLKIRSTKLEDSAMYFCASSEGAGGVNEQFFGPGTRLTVL.

In this sample, this clonotype turned up a few times. This rearrangement joins TRBV4-2 to TRBJ2-5; 9 positions agree with TRBD2. The CDR3 length is 15 residues. Germline CDR1 and CDR2: LGHNA and YNFKEQ. The J segment lost 1 base and the V segment lost 3 bases, leaving 3 bases of the junction unmatched. The CDR3 DNA reads TGTGCCAGCAGCCACGAGACTAGCGGCCAAGAGACCCAGTACTTC. Translation: CASSHETSGQETQYF.

V is TRBV10-3 and J is TRBJ1-1, with D possibly matching TRBD1 (5 bases). Germline V gives CDR1 ENHRY, CDR2 SYGVKD. The CDR3 length is 14 residues. V was trimmed by 9 bases and J by 4 bases, leaving 18 bases between them. The CDR3 nucleotides are TGTGCCATTCTCCCAAGCACGGGGGGCACTGAAGCTTTCTTT. It encodes CAILPSTGGTEAFF.

This chain connects TRBV5-1 to TRBJ2-5; D may be TRBD2 (5 bases). Looked up from germline, CDR1 is SGHRS and CDR2 is YFSETQ. Trimming cost V 2 bases and J 4 bases, with 12 bases left between them. The CDR3 consists of 14 residues. The CDR3 spells CASSFREKGETQYF. The CDR3 region has the DNA TGCGCCAGCAGCTTTCGGGAAAAGGGAGAGACCCAGTACTTC.

This rearrangement joins TRBV3-1 to TRBJ2-3; TRBD2 matches at 10 bases. After removal of 4 bases from V and 4 bases from J, the junction contained 5 bases not matched to a gene. Germline V CDR1 and CDR2: LGHDT, YNNKEL (reference sequence). The CDR3 sequence is 15 residues long. The CDR3 DNA sequence: TGTGCCAGCAGCCCCTTTAGCGGGAGGCCAGATACGCAGTATTTT. This gives the protein CASSPFSGRPDTQYF.